A selection of T cell receptor beta chains follows, all from one sample in a study of T cells expressing NK-cell markers. TCRdb reworked the 5' RACE reads into one entry per CDR3 protein, no DNA. Its table lists over 150,000 distinct CDR3 sequences. The specimen was blood T cells: a sorted CD56 or NKG2C T cell subset, CD4+ or CD8+ T cells, or bulk PBMC T cells (not recorded which). The receptors stem from a man aged 18-70 years in good health. The CDR3 runs from the conserved cysteine through the conserved F or W. The order of the fields is V gene, J gene, CDR3 length, CDR3 protein.

V gene: TRBV20-1; J gene: TRBJ2-3; CDR3 length: 17; CDR3 protein: CSARVYGTPLPTDTQYF
V gene: TRBV18; J gene: TRBJ2-2; CDR3 length: 16; CDR3 protein: CASSIRPVANTGELFF
V gene: TRBV14; J gene: TRBJ1-2; CDR3 length: 15; CDR3 protein: CASSQGDRTPIGYTF
V gene: TRBV14; J gene: TRBJ1-1; CDR3 length: 15; CDR3 protein: CASSHLTGMNTEAFF
V gene: TRBV5-1; J gene: TRBJ2-5; CDR3 length: 15; CDR3 protein: CASSLEDGDQETQYF
V gene: TRBV24-1; J gene: TRBJ1-3; CDR3 length: 20; CDR3 protein: CATSDAPQGRVQSSGNTIYF
V gene: TRBV27; J gene: TRBJ2-2; CDR3 length: 17; CDR3 protein: CASSLYGTGGETGELFF
V gene: TRBV12-3/TRBV12-4; J gene: TRBJ2-2; CDR3 length: 14; CDR3 protein: CASSLQGPTGELFF
V gene: TRBV3-1; J gene: TRBJ2-1; CDR3 length: 15; CDR3 protein: CASSSGQRTYNEQFF
V gene: TRBV12-3/TRBV12-4; J gene: TRBJ1-6; CDR3 length: 15; CDR3 protein: CASSHGDGQGSPLHF
V gene: TRBV27; J gene: TRBJ2-1; CDR3 length: 17; CDR3 protein: CASSLGGGGGANNEQFF
V gene: TRBV4-2; J gene: TRBJ2-3; CDR3 length: 18; CDR3 protein: CASSRQVETSGGADTQYF
V gene: TRBV11-1; J gene: TRBJ1-2; CDR3 length: 14; CDR3 protein: CASSLTRQNYGYTF
V gene: TRBV6-2/TRBV6-3; J gene: TRBJ1-1; CDR3 length: 15; CDR3 protein: CASSRTTGGNTEAFF
V gene: TRBV12-3/TRBV12-4; J gene: TRBJ1-1; CDR3 length: 15; CDR3 protein: CASTRIRVRYTEAFF
V gene: TRBV5-6; J gene: TRBJ2-7; CDR3 length: 15; CDR3 protein: CASSLALAGAGEQYF
V gene: TRBV11-3; J gene: TRBJ2-5; CDR3 length: 15; CDR3 protein: CASSLEAGGQETQYF